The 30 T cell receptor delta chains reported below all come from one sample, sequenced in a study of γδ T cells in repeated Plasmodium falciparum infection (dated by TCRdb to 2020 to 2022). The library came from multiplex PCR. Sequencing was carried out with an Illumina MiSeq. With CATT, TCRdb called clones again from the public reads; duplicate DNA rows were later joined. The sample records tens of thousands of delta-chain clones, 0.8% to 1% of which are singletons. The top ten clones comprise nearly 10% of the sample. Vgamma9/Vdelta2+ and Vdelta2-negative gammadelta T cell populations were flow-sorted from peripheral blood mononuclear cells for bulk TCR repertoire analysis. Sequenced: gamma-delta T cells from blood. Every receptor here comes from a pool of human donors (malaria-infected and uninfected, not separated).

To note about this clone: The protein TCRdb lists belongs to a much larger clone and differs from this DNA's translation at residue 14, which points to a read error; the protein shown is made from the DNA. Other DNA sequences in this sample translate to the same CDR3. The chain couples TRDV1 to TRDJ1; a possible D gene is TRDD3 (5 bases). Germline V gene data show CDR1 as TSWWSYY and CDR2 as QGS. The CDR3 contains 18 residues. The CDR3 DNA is TGCGCTCTTGGGGAAGCCCTAGGGGTGGAGAGACACACCAATAAACTCATCTTT. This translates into CALGEALGVERHTNKLIF.

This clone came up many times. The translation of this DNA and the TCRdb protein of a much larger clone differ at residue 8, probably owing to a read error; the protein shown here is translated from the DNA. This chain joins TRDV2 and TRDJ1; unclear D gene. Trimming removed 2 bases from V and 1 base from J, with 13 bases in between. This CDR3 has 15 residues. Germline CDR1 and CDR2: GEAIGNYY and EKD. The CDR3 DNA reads TGTGCCTGTGACATTCTTGGGACGGGCACCGATAAACTCATCTTT. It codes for CACDILGTGTDKLIF.

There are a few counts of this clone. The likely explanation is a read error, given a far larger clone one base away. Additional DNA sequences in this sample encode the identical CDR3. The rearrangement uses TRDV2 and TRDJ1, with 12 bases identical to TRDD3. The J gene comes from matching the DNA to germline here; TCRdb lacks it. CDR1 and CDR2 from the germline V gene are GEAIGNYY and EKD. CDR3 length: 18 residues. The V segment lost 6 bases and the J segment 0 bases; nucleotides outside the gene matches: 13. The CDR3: CACYTVLGDTQYTDKLIF. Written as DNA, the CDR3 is TGTGCCTGTTATACTGTACTGGGGGATACTCAGTACACCGATAAACTCATCTTT.

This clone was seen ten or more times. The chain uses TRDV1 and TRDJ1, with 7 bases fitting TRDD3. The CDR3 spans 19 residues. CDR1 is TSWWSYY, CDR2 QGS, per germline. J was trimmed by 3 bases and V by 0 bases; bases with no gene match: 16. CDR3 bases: TGTGCTCTTGGGGAACTTGCTTTACGTACGGATCTGGGGGCCGATAAACTCATCTTT. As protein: CALGELALRTDLGADKLIF.

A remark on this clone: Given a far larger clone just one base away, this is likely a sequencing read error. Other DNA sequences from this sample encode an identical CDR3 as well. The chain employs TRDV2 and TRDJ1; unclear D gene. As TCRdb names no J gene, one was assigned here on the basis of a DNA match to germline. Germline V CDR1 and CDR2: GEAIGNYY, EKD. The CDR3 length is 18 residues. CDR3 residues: CACDTLVPSVALTDKLIF. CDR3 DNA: TGCGCCTGTGACACTCTCGTTCCCTCGGTTGCACTGACCGATAAACTCATCTTT.

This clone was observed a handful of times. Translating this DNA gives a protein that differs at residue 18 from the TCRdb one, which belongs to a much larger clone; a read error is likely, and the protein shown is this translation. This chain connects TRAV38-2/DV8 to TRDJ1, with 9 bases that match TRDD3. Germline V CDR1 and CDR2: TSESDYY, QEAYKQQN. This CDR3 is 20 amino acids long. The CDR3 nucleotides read TGTGCTTATAGGACTACTTCCTTTCGCCGTACTGGGGGACGAACCGATAAACCCATCTTT. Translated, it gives CAYRTTSFRRTGGRTDKPIF.

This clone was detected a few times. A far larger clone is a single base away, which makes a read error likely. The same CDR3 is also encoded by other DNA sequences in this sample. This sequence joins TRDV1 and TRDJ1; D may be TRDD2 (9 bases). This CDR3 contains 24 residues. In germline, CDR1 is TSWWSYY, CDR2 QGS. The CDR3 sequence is CALGEKVSPFLLHYWGPDTDKLIF. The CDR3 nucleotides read TGTGCTCTTGGGGAAAAGGTGAGCCCCTTCCTACTACATTACTGGGGGCCGGACACCGATAAACTCATCTTC.

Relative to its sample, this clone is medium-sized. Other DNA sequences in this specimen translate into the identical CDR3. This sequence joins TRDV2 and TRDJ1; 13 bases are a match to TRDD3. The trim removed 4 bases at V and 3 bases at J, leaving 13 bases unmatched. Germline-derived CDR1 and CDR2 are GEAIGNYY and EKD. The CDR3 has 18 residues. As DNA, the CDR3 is TGTGCCTGTGATTCGTACTGGGGGATACGCGGGTTTTCCGATAAACTCATCTTT. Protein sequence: CACDSYWGIRGFSDKLIF.

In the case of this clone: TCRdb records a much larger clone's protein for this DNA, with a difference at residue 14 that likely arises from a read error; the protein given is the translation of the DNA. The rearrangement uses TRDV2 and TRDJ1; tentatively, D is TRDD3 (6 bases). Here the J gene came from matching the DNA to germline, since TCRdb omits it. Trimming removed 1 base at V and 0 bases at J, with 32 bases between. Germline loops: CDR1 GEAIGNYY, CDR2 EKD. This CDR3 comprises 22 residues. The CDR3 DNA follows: TGTGCCTGTGACACTTTAAGGGATGGGGGGACCAATACAGAGGACTACACCGATAAACTCATCTTT. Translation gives CACDTLRDGGTNTEDYTDKLIF.

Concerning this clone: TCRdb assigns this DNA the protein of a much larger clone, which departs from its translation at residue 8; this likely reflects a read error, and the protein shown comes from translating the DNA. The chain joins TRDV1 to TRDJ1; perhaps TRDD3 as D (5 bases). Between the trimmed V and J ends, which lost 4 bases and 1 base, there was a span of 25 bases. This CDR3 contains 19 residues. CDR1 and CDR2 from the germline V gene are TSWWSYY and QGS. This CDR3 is CALGVHFRHSSYGTDKLIF. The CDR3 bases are TGTGCTCTTGGGGTCCATTTCAGACATAGCTCATACGGCACCGATAAACTCATCTTT.

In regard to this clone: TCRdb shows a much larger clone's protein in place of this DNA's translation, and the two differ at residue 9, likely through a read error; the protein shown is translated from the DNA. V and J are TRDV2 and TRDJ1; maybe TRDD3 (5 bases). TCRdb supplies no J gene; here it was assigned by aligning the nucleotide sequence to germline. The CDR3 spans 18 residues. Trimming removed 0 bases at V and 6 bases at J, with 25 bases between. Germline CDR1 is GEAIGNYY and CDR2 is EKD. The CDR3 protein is CACDTGYWRTLLTNKLIF. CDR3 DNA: TGTGCCTGTGACACCGGCTACTGGAGGACGCTCCTGACCAATAAACTCATCTTT.

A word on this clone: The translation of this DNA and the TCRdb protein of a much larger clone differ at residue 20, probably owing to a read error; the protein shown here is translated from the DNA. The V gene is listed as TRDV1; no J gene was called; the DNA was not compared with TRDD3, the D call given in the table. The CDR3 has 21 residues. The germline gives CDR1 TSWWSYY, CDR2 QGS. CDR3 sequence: CALGENVSGGYAPQDADKLTF. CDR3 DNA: TGTGCTCTTGGGGAAAACGTTAGTGGGGGATACGCACCACAAGACGCCGATAAACTCACCTTT.

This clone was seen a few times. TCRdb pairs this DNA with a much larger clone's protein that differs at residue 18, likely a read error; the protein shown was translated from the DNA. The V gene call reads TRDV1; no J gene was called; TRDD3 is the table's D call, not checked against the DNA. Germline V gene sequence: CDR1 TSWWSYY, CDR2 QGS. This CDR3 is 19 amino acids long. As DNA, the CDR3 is TGTGCTCTTGGGGAACCCACCTCCGGGAGGGGATACTACACCGATAAACTCACCTTT. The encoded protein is CALGEPTSGRGYYTDKLTF.

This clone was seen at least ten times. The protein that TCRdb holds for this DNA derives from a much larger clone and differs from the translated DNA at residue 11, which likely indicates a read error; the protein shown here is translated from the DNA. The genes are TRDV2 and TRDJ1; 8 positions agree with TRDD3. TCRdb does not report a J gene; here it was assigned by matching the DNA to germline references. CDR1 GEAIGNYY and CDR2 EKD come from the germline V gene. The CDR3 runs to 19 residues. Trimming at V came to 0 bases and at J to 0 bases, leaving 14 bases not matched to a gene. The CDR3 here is CACDTGGNWGYPYTDKLIF. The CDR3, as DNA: TGTGCCTGTGACACCGGGGGTAACTGGGGGTATCCTTACACCGATAAACTCATCTTT.

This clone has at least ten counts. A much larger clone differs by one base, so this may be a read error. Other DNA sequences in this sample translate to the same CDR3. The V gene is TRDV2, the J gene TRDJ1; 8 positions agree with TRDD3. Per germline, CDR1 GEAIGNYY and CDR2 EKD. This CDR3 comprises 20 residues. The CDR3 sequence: CACDTEDRLTGGPHTDKLIF. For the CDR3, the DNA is TGTGCCTGCGACACCGAAGACAGGTTGACTGGGGGTCCACACACCGATAAACTCATCTTT.

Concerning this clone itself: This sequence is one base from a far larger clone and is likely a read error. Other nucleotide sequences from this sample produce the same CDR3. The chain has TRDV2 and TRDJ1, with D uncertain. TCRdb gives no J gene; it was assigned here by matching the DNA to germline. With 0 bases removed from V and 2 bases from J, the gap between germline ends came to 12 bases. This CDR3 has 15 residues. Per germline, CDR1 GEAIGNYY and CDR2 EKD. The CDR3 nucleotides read TGTGCCTGTGACACCGGTGGAATGGGTACCGATAAACTCATCTTT. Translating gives CACDTGGMGTDKLIF.

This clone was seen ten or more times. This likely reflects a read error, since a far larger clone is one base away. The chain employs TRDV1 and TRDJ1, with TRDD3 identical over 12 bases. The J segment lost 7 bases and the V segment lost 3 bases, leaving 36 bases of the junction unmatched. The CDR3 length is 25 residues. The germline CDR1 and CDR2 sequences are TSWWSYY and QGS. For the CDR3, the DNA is TGTGCTCTTGGGGAGTTCCAGGGGGGGCCTTCCGAAAAAAACTGGGGGATACCTTCCAACAGTAAACTCATCTTT. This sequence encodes CALGEFQGGPSEKNWGIPSNSKLIF.

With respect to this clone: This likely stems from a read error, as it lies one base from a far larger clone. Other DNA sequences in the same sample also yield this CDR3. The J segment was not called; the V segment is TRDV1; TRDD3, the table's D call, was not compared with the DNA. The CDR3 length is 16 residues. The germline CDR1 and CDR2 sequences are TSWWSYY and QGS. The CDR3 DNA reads TGTGCTCTTTCCTCGGGGGGGGATACACCGGCGTTGTTGCTCATCTTT. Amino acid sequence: CALSSGGDTPALLLIF.

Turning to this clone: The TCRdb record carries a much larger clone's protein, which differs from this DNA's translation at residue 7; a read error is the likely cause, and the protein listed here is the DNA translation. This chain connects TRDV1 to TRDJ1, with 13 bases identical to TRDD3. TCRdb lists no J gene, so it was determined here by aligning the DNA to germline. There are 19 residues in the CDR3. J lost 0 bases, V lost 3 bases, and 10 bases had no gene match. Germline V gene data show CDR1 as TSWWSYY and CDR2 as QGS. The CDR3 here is CALGDFWYWGIRNTDKLIF. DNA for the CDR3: TGTGCTCTTGGGGATTTCTGGTACTGGGGGATACGTAACACCGATAAACTCATCTTT.

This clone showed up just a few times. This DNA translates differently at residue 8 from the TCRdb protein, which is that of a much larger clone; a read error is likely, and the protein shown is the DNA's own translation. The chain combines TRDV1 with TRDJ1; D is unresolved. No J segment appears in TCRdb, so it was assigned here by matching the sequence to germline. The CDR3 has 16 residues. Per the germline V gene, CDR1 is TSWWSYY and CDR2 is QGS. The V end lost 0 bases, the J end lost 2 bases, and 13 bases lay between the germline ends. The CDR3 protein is CALGELRGTGTDKLIF. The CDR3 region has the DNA TGTGCTCTTGGGGAACTGAGGGGTACGGGTACCGATAAACTCATCTTT.

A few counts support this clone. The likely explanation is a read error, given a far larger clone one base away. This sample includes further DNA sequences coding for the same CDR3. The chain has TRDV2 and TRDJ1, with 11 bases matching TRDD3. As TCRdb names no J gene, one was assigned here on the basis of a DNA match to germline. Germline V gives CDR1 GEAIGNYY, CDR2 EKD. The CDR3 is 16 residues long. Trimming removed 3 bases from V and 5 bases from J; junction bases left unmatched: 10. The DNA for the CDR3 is TGTGCCTGTGACCCCCTAATGGGGGATACGACAGATAAACTCATCTTT. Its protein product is CACDPLMGDTTDKLIF.

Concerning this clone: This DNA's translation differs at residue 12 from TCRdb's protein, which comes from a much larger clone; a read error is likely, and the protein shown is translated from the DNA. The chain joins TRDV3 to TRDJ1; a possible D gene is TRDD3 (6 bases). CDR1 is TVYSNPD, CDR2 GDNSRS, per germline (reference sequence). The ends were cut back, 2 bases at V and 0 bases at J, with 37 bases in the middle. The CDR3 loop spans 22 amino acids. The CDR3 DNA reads TGTGCCTTTTTAGGTCGGGCAGTTTCCAATTTACCGGGGGACTTTTACACCGATAAACTCATCTTT. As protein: CAFLGRAVSNLPGDFYTDKLIF.

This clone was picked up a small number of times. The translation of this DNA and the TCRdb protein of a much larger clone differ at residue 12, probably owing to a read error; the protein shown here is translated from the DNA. The CDR3 bases are TGTGCATCACTGCACGCTTTGGACACCGATAAACACATCTTT. Protein product: CASLHALDTDKHIF. V usage is TRDV3 and J usage is TRDJ1; D call uncertain. This CDR3 is 14 amino acids long. Per germline, CDR1 TVYSNPD and CDR2 GDNSRS (reference sequence).

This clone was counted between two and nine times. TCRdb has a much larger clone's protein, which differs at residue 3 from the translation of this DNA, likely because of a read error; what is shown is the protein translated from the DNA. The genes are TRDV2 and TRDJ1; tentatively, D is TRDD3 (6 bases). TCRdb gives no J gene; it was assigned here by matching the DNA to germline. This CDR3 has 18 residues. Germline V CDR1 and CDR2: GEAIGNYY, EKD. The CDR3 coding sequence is TGTGCCCGTGACCAACACCCATGGGGGCTTCAAGACACCGATAAACTCATCTTT. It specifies CARDQHPWGLQDTDKLIF.

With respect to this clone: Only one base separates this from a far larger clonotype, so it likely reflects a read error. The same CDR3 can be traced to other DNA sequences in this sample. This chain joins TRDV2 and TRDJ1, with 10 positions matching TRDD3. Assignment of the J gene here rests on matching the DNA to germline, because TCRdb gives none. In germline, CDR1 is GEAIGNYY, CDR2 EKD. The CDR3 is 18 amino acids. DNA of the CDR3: TGCGCCTGTGACCAACATTTTACTGGGGGATTTATGGCCGATAAACTCATCTTT. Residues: CACDQHFTGGFMADKLIF.

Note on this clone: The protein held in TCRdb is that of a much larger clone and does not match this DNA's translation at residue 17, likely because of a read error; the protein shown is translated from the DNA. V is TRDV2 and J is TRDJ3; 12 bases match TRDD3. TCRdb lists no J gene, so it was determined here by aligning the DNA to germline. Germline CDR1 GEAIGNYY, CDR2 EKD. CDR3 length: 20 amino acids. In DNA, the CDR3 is TGTGCCTGTGACACCGTACTGGGGGATACCGACTCCTGGGACACCCGAAAGATGTTTTTC. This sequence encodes CACDTVLGDTDSWDTRKMFF.

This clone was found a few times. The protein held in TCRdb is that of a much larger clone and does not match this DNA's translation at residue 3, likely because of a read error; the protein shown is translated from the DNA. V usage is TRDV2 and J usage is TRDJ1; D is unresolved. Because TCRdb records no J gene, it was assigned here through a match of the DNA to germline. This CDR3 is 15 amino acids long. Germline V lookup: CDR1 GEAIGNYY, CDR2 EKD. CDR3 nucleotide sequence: TGTGCCCGTGACACCGGAACTGTTAACACCGATAAACTCATCTTT. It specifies CARDTGTVNTDKLIF.

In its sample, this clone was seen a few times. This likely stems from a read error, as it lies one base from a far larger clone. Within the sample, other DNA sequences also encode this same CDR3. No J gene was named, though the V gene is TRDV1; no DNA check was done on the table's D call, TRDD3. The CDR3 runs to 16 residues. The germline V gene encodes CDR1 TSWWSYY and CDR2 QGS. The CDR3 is CALGETTGGYLDKLIF. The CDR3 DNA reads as TGTGCTCTTGGGGAAACTACTGGGGGATATTTGGATAAGCTCATCTTT.

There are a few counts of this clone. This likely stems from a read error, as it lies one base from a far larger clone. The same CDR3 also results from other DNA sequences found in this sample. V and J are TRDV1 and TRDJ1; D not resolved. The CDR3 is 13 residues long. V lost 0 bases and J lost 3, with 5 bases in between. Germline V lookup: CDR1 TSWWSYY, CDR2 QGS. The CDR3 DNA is TGTGCTCTTGGGGAACTCCGACCCGATAAACTCATCTTT. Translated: CALGELRPDKLIF.

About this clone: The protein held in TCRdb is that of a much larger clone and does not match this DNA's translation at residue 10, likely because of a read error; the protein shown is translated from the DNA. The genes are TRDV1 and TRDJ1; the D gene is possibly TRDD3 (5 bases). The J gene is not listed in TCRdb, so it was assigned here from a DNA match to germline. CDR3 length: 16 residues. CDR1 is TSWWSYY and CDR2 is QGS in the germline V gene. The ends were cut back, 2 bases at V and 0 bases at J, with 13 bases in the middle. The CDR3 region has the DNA TGTGCTCTTGGGGAATACCGTCCTGGGCACACCGATAAACTCATCTTT. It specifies CALGEYRPGHTDKLIF.